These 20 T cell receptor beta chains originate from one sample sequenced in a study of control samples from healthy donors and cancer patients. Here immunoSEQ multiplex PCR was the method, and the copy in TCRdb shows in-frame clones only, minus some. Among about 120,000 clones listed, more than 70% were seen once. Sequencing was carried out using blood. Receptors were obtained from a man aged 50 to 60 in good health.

In DNA, the CDR3 is TGTGCCAGCAGCTTTGCATGGGGGCAGGACACTGAAGCTTTCTTT. This encodes CASSFAWGQDTEAFF. The J gene is TRBJ1-1, the V gene TRBV7-2, with D possibly being TRBD1 (6 bases). The V end lost 3 bases, the J end lost 3 bases, and 14 bases lay between the germline ends. Germline V lookup: CDR1 SGHTA, CDR2 FQGNSA. The CDR3 loop spans 15 amino acids.

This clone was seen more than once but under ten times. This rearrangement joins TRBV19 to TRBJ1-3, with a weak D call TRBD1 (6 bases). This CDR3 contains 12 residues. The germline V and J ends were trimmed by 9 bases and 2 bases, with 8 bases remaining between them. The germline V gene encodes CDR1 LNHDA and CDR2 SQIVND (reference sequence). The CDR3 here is CASNRAGNTIYF. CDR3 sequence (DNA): TGTGCCAGCAACAGGGCTGGAAACACCATATATTTT.

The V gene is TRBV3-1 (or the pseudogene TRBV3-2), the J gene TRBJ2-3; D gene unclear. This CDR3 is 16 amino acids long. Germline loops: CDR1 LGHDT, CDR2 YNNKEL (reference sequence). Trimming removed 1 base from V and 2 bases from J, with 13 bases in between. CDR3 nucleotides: TGTGCCAGCAGCCAAGTCGGGCTCCCTCCCACAGATACGCAGTATTTT. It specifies CASSQVGLPPTDTQYF.

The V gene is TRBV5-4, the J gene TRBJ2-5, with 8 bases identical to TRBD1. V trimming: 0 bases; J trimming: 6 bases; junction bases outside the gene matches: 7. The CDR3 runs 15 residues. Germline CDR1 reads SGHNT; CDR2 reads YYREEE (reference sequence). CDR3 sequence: CASSLGQGLGKTQYF. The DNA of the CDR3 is TGTGCCAGCAGCTTGGGACAGGGGTTAGGGAAGACCCAGTACTTC.

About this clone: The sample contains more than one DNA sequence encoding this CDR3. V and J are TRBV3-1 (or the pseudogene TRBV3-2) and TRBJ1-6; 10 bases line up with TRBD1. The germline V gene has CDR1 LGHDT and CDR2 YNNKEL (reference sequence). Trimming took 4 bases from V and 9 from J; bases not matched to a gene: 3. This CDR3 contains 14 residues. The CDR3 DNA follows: TGTGCCAGCAGCCCGGGACAGGGGACTTCACCCCTCCACTTT. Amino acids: CASSPGQGTSPLHF.

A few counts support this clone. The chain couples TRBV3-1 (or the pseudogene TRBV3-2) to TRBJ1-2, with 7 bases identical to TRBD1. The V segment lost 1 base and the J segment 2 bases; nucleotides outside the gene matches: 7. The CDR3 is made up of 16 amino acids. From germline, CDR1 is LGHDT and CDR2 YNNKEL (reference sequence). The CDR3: CASSQADRRANYGYTF. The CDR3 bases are TGTGCCAGCAGCCAAGCGGACAGGAGAGCCAACTATGGCTACACCTTC.

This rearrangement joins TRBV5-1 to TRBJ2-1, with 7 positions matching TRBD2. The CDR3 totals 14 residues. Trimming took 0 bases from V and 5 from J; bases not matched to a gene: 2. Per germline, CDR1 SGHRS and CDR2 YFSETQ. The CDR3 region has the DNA TGCGCCAGCAGCTTGGGACTAGCTAACAATGAGCAGTTCTTC. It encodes CASSLGLANNEQFF.

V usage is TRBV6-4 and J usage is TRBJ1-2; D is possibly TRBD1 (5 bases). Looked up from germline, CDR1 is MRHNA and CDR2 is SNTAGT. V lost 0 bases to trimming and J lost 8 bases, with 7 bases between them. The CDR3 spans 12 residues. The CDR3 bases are TGTGCCAGCAGTGACTCGCGGGGGGGCTACACCTTC. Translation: CASSDSRGGYTF.

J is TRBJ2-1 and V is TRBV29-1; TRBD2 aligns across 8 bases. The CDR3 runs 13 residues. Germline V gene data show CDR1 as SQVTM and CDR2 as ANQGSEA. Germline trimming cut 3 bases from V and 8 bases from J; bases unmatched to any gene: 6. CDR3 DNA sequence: TGCAGCGTTGACCGGGGGGGCCCTTATGAGCAGTTCTTC. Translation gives CSVDRGGPYEQFF.

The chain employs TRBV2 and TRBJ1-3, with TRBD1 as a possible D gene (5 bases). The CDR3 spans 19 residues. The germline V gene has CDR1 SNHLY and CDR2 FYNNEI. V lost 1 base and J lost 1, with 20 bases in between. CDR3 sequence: CASSEGTGTFFPSGNTIYF. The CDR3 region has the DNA TGTGCCAGCAGTGAAGGTACAGGCACCTTCTTCCCGTCTGGAAACACCATATATTTT.

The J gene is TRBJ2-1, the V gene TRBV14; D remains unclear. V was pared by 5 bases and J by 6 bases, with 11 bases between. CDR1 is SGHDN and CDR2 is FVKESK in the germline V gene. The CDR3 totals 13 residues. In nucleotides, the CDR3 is TGTGCCAGCAGCTTGACCGGCCGCAATGAGCAGTTCTTC. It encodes CASSLTGRNEQFF.

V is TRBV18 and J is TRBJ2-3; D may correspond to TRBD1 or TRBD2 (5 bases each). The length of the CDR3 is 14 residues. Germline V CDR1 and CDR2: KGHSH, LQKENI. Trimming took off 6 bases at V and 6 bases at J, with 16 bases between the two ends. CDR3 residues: CASSRDRGEDTQYF. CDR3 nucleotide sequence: TGTGCCAGCTCCCGGGACCGGGGAGAGGATACGCAGTATTTT.

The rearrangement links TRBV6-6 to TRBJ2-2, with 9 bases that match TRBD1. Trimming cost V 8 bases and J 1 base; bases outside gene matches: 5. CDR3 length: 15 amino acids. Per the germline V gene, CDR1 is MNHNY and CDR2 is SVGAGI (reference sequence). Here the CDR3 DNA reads TGTGCCAGCGGATCGGGACAGGGGAACACCGGGGAGCTGTTTTTT. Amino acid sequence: CASGSGQGNTGELFF.

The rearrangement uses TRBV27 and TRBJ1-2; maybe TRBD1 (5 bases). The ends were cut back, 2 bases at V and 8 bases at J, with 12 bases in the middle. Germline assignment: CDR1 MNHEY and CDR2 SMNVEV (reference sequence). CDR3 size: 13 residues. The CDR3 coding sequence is TGTGCCAGCAGTTTAGGGTCAGGGTCGGGCTACACCTTC. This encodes CASSLGSGSGYTF.

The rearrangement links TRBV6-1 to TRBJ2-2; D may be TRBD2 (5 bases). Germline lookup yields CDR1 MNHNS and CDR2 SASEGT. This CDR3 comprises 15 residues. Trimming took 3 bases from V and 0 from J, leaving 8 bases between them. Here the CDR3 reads CASSDRDPNTGELFF. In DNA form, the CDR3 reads TGTGCCAGCAGTGACCGGGATCCGAACACCGGGGAGCTGTTTTTT.

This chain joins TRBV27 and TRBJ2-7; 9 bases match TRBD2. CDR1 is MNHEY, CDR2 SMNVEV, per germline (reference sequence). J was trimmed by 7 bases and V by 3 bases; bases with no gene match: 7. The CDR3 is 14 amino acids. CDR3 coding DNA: TGTGCCAGCAGTTTGGCGAGCGGGGGGACGGAGCAGTACTTC. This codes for CASSLASGGTEQYF.

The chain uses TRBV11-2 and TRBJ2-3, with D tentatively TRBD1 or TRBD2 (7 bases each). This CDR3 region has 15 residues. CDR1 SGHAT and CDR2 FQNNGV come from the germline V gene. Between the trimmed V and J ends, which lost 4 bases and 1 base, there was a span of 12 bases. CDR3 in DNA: TGTGCCAGCAGCTCACAGGGGAGGGGCACAGATACGCAGTATTTT. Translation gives CASSSQGRGTDTQYF.

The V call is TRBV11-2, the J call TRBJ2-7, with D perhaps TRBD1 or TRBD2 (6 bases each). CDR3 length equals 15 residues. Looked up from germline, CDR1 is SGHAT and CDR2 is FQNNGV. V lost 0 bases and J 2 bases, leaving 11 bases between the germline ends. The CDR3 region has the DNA TGTGCCAGCAGCTTAGAAAGGAGGGGGGCCTACGAGCAGTACTTC. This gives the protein CASSLERRGAYEQYF.

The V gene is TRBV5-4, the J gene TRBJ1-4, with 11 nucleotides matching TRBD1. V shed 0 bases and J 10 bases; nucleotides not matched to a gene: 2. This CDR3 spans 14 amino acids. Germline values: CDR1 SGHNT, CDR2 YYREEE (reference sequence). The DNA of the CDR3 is TGTGCCAGCAGCTTGGCCGGGACAGGGGGAAAACTGTTTTTT. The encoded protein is CASSLAGTGGKLFF.

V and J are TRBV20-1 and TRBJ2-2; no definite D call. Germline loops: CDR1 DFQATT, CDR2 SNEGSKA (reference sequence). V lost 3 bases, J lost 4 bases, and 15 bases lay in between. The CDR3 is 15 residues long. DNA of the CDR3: TGCAGTGCTAGTTCCCTTAGTAGGACCACCGGGGAGCTGTTTTTT. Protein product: CSASSLSRTTGELFF.